Presented here are 5 T cell receptor beta chains from one specimen sequenced in a study of T cell responses to AZD1222 COVID-19 vaccine. Here immunoSEQ multiplex PCR was the method, and the copy in TCRdb shows in-frame clones only, minus some. The table lists about 97,000 clones, around nine tenths of them singletons, with approximately 2.8% in the top ten. The input for sequencing was peripheral blood, taken on day 0 of AZD1222 vaccination. These receptors were collected from an adult in good health.

V is TRBV5-1 and J is TRBJ1-1; 7 nucleotides align to TRBD1. Germline-derived CDR1 and CDR2 are SGHRS and YFSETQ. V lost 4 bases, J lost 1 base, and 4 bases stayed unmatched. The CDR3 extends over 14 amino acids. As DNA, the CDR3 is TGCGCCAGCAGCACCGGGACAGCGAACACTGAAGCTTTCTTT. The encoded protein is CASSTGTANTEAFF. Variable domain in full (rest from reference TRBV5-1 and TRBJ1-1): KAGVTQTPRYLIKTRGQQVTLSCSPISGHRSVSWYQQTPGQGLQFLFEYFSETQRNKGNFPGRFSGRQFSNSRSEMNVSTLELGDSALYLCASSTGTANTEAFFGQGTRLTVV.

The CDR3 protein is CASSDSWGATYEQYF. CDR3 in DNA: TGTGCCAGCAGTGACAGCTGGGGGGCTACCTACGAGCAGTACTTC. The rearrangement joins TRBV6-1 to TRBJ2-7, with D possibly being TRBD1 or TRBD2 (6 bases each). V lost 3 bases and J lost 2, with 14 bases in between. Looked up from germline, CDR1 is MNHNS and CDR2 is SASEGT. The CDR3 contains 15 residues.

This clone has only one observation. The V gene is TRBV7-2, the J gene TRBJ2-7, with D perhaps matching TRBD1 (6 bases). V was clipped by 5 bases and J by 3 bases, with 17 bases between them. Germline V gene data show CDR1 as SGHTA and CDR2 as FQGNSA. This CDR3 contains 15 residues. The CDR3 here is CASSRSPAGVYEQYF. In DNA, the CDR3 is TGTGCCAGCAGCCGCTCCCCGGCAGGGGTCTACGAGCAGTACTTC.

The genes are TRBV5-4 and TRBJ2-3; D remains unclear. Germline CDR1 SGHNT, CDR2 YYREEE (reference sequence). V was trimmed by 4 bases and J by 2 bases, leaving 17 bases between them. This CDR3 contains 16 residues. CDR3 protein: CASSQLKVRLTDTQYF. The CDR3 coding sequence is TGTGCCAGCAGCCAGTTGAAGGTCAGGCTCACAGATACGCAGTATTTT.

This clone was detected a few times. The CDR3 nucleotides read TGTGCCAGCAGCCTGAAGGGACACGATAATTCACCCCTCCACTTT. Translating gives CASSLKGHDNSPLHF. The rearrangement uses TRBV3-1 (or the pseudogene TRBV3-2) and TRBJ1-6; D perhaps matches TRBD1 (6 bases). From germline, CDR1 is LGHDT and CDR2 YNNKEL (reference sequence). The CDR3 is 15 amino acids. V shed 4 bases and J shed 5 bases, with 12 bases lying between them.